The 20 T cell receptor beta chains below all came from one sample that was sequenced in a study of T cells in Graves' hyperthyroidism and ophthalmopathy. Authors of the study amplified TCR beta CDR3 regions from RNA transcripts. The HTBI primer set was used in a first-round RT-PCR of the TCR CDR3. One entry per CDR3 protein, called by TCRdb with MiXCR from the multiplex PCR reads. The top ten hold less than 65% of the sample, which has 300,000 to 400,000 distinct CDR3 sequences, 15% to 20% seen once. The sequencing input was blood. These receptors came from a woman aged 45-59 years with Graves' hyperthyroidism.

There are a few counts of this clonotype. The rearrangement joins TRBV20-1 to TRBJ1-2; 8 bases agree with TRBD1. The trim removed 6 bases at V and 3 bases at J, leaving 9 bases unmatched. This CDR3 has 14 residues. From germline, CDR1 is DFQATT and CDR2 SNEGSKA (reference sequence). CDR3 nucleotides: TGCAGTGCCGGGGACAGGACAAGAGACTATGGCTACACCTTC. Translation: CSAGDRTRDYGYTF.

The J gene is TRBJ2-2, the V gene TRBV7-9; 7 bases are shared with TRBD1. CDR1 is SEHNR, CDR2 FQNEAQ, per germline (reference sequence). The CDR3 has 17 residues. The J segment lost 5 bases and the V segment lost 4 bases, leaving 13 bases of the junction unmatched. CDR3 in DNA: TGTGCCAGCAGCTCCGCCGGGACAGCCTGGGGGACCGGGGAGCTGTTTTTT. Protein product: CASSSAGTAWGTGELFF.

CDR3 residues: CASSQGTSGQETQYF. CDR3 coding DNA: TGTGCCAGCAGCCAAGGAACTAGCGGCCAAGAGACCCAGTACTTC. This chain uses TRBV3-1 with TRBJ2-5, with TRBD2 matching 8 bases. Germline trimming cut 1 base from V and 1 base from J; bases unmatched to any gene: 2. The CDR3 consists of 15 residues. Looked up from germline, CDR1 is LGHDT and CDR2 is YNNKEL (reference sequence).

This clonotype was observed many times. The chain couples TRBV7-2 to TRBJ1-4; D is unclear. This CDR3 has 15 residues. Trimming removed 2 bases from V and 1 base from J, with 8 bases in between. Germline V CDR1 and CDR2: SGHTA, FQGNSA. As DNA, the CDR3 is TGTGCCAGCAGCTTACTCTCAGGAACTAATGAAAAACTGTTTTTT. Its translation: CASSLLSGTNEKLFF.

This clonotype was seen many times. The V gene is TRBV28, the J gene TRBJ1-5; 9 bases agree with TRBD1. The CDR3 sequence is 15 residues long. Germline values: CDR1 MDHEN, CDR2 SYDVKM. V lost 8 bases, J lost 0 bases, and 5 bases stayed unmatched. The CDR3 DNA is TGTGCCAGCCGGACAGGGGAACATAGCAATCAGCCCCAGCATTTT. This gives the protein CASRTGEHSNQPQHF.

The rearrangement uses TRBV28 and TRBJ2-5; 14 nucleotides align to TRBD2. Unmatched junction bases numbered 15, after V lost 4 bases and J lost 5 bases. Germline assignment: CDR1 MDHEN and CDR2 SYDVKM. The CDR3 is 19 residues long. The chain's CDR3 is CASSSDRVTSGRARETQYF. In DNA form, the CDR3 reads TGTGCCAGCAGTTCGGACAGGGTGACTAGCGGGAGGGCCAGGGAGACCCAGTACTTC.

This clonotype was observed at least ten times. This chain joins TRBV30 and TRBJ1-1, with 8 bases aligning to TRBD1. The ends lost 5 bases at V and 5 bases at J; junction bases unmatched: 7. The CDR3 is made up of 13 amino acids. Germline loops: CDR1 GTSNPN, CDR2 SVGIG (reference sequence). In nucleotides, the CDR3 is TGTGCCTGGGACAGGGGAGGTAAGACTGAAGCTTTCTTT. Amino acids: CAWDRGGKTEAFF.

This clonotype has ten or more counts. The chain couples TRBV6-1 to TRBJ1-5; D gene uncertain. Germline assignment: CDR1 MNHNS and CDR2 SASEGT. Trimming left V 6 bases short and J 1 base short, with 7 bases between. This CDR3 contains 13 residues. The CDR3 nucleotides read TGTGCCAGCAGGTCCGGCAGCAATCAGCCCCAGCATTTT. Its translation: CASRSGSNQPQHF.

The rearrangement joins TRBV2 to TRBJ1-1; D is possibly TRBD1 (5 bases). From germline, CDR1 is SNHLY and CDR2 FYNNEI. The V and J ends lost 7 bases and 4 bases respectively, with 13 bases between them. The CDR3 runs to 13 residues. CDR3 loop: CASIPGLSTEAFF. In nucleotides, the CDR3 is TGTGCCAGCATTCCGGGACTGAGCACTGAAGCTTTCTTT.

In this sample, this clonotype turned up a few times. The V call is TRBV20-1, the J call TRBJ2-5, with 12 bases aligning to TRBD2. V was clipped by 3 bases and J by 4 bases; unmatched bases: 21. Germline lookup yields CDR1 DFQATT and CDR2 SNEGSKA (reference sequence). The CDR3 contains 20 residues. The CDR3 here is CSARRSEASGRAGVIETQYF. The CDR3 DNA sequence: TGCAGTGCTAGGCGGTCAGAGGCTAGCGGGAGGGCCGGGGTAATAGAGACCCAGTACTTC.

V is TRBV4-2 and J is TRBJ2-3; D possibly corresponds to TRBD2 (5 bases). Germline-derived CDR1 and CDR2 are LGHNA and YNFKEQ. This CDR3 region has 14 residues. The V end was cut by 0 bases, the J end by 7 bases, with 11 bases between. The CDR3, as DNA: TGTGCCAGCAGCCAAGATCGAGCGGCCAATACGCAGTATTTT. This gives the protein CASSQDRAANTQYF.

For the CDR3, the DNA is TGTGCCAGCAGTGAATTAGGGACCGTGTCCGATGAGCAGTTCTTC. Its protein product is CASSELGTVSDEQFF. The J gene is TRBJ2-1, the V gene TRBV2, with D possibly being TRBD1 or TRBD2 (5 bases each). The CDR3 is made up of 15 amino acids. The germline V gene has CDR1 SNHLY and CDR2 FYNNEI. With 2 bases removed from V and 8 bases from J, the gap between germline ends came to 16 bases.

The chain joins TRBV29-1 to TRBJ2-2; unclear D gene. The germline V gene encodes CDR1 SQVTM and CDR2 ANQGSEA. The CDR3 is 13 amino acids. Trimming took off 6 bases at V and 6 bases at J, with 14 bases between the two ends. CDR3 DNA: TGCAGCGTAAGGTCTCTAAATGCCGGGGAGCTGTTTTTT. This sequence encodes CSVRSLNAGELFF.

In this sample, this clonotype turned up many times. The gene calls are TRBV18 and TRBJ2-2, with D perhaps matching TRBD1 (6 bases). Trimming removed 5 bases at V and 5 bases at J, with 18 bases between. In germline, CDR1 is KGHSH, CDR2 LQKENI. The CDR3 loop spans 16 amino acids. The CDR3 bases are TGTGCCAGCTCATCCTCCAGGGGCCTGGGGACCGGGGAGCTGTTTTTT. Residues: CASSSSRGLGTGELFF.

The sample holds a few counts of this clonotype. The chain joins TRBV6-5 to TRBJ1-1; D is perhaps TRBD1 (5 bases). Trimming shortened V by 2 bases and J by 2 bases, and 12 bases separated the two germline ends. The CDR3 extends over 15 amino acids. Germline CDR1 reads MNHEY; CDR2 reads SVGAGI. CDR3 region: CASSYLGLTNTEAFF. In nucleotides, the CDR3 is TGTGCCAGCAGTTACCTGGGACTGACCAACACTGAAGCTTTCTTT.

This chain joins TRBV20-1 and TRBJ1-1, with D tentatively TRBD1 (5 bases). The V and J ends lost 3 bases and 2 bases respectively, with 13 bases between them. The CDR3 has 14 amino acids. Germline V lookup: CDR1 DFQATT, CDR2 SNEGSKA (reference sequence). The CDR3 DNA follows: TGCAGTGCTAGTCACTGGGGACGAAACACTGAAGCTTTCTTT. It is translated as CSASHWGRNTEAFF.

The chain links TRBV10-3 to TRBJ1-3, with TRBD1 as a possible D gene (6 bases). The germline V and J ends were trimmed by 11 bases and 2 bases, with 13 bases remaining between them. Germline V CDR1 and CDR2: ENHRY, SYGVKD. CDR3 length: 13 residues. The CDR3 here is CAATTGTGNTIYF. The DNA for the CDR3 is TGTGCCGCCACTACAGGGACTGGAAACACCATATATTTT.

This clonotype was recorded many times. The V and J genes are TRBV18 and TRBJ1-5; possible D gene TRBD1, 5 bases. The V end was cut by 3 bases, the J end by 7 bases, with 16 bases between. Germline V gives CDR1 KGHSH, CDR2 LQKENI. The CDR3 spans 15 residues. CDR3 nucleotide sequence: TGTGCCAGCTCACCCGAGAACGGGGGGACGCAGCCCCAGCATTTT. Protein product: CASSPENGGTQPQHF.

This clonotype was detected a few times. The chain is built from TRBV10-3 and TRBJ1-5; possibly TRBD1 for D (5 bases). Germline V gene data show CDR1 as ENHRY and CDR2 as SYGVKD. The CDR3 has 13 amino acids. Trimming cost V 7 bases and J 3 bases, with 10 bases left between them. Here the CDR3 reads CAITRDLNQPQHF. In nucleotides, the CDR3 is TGTGCCATCACCCGGGACCTCAATCAGCCCCAGCATTTT.

This clonotype was observed at least ten times. The gene calls are TRBV10-3 and TRBJ2-1; D remains ambiguous. This CDR3 comprises 14 residues. The V end was cut by 0 bases, the J end by 0 bases, with 3 bases between. CDR1 and CDR2 from the germline V gene are ENHRY and SYGVKD. CDR3 coding DNA: TGTGCCATCAGTGAGTCAGGCTCCTACAATGAGCAGTTCTTC. Translating it yields CAISESGSYNEQFF.